The 12 T cell receptor beta chains given below trace back to one sample, sequenced in a study of CD4 T cells in relation to SARS-CoV-2 and coronaviruses. Unexposed donor CD4+ T cells date from about 2010-2018, before the COVID-19 pandemic. CD4+ T cells were isolated from the cells after more than nine days of culture. Produced via immunoSEQ multiplex PCR; TCRdb's table is partial and in-frame only. The data show around 25,000 clones, with around 67% seen just once and less than 20% held by the top ten. Their antigens remain unidentified. Sequencing was performed on CD4+ T cells from PBMCs, cultured in vitro. These receptors were taken from a human donor in good health.

The J gene is TRBJ2-7, the V gene TRBV4-1; D possibly corresponds to TRBD1 (5 bases). CDR3 length equals 16 residues. V shed 1 base and J shed 4 bases, with 17 bases lying between them. Germline V gene data show CDR1 as MGHRA and CDR2 as YSYEKL. The CDR3 region has the DNA TGCGCCAGCAGCCAAGTGGACACGGTCACACTTTACGAGCAGTACTTC. This encodes CASSQVDTVTLYEQYF.

The chain links TRBV7-6 to TRBJ2-5; 12 positions match TRBD1. Germline V lookup: CDR1 SGHVS, CDR2 FNYEAQ. The trim removed 8 bases at V and 5 bases at J, leaving 9 bases unmatched. CDR3 size: 15 residues. CDR3 sequence: CASVPGQGAWETQYF. The CDR3 nucleotides read TGTGCCAGCGTTCCGGGACAGGGGGCGTGGGAGACCCAGTACTTC.

This chain links TRBV23-1 with TRBJ1-4; TRBD1 is a possible D gene (6 bases). TRBV23-1 qualifies as an ORF whose function is uncertain. The CDR3 loop spans 14 amino acids. Between the trimmed V and J ends, which lost 6 bases and 0 bases, there was a span of 8 bases. The CDR3: CASRGAPTNEKLFF. The CDR3 bases are TGCGCCAGCAGGGGGGCCCCAACTAATGAAAAACTGTTTTTT.

The chain has TRBV28 and TRBJ1-2, with TRBD1 as a possible D gene (6 bases). The CDR3 has 15 residues. The germline V and J ends were trimmed by 6 bases and 8 bases, with 22 bases remaining between them. Looked up from germline, CDR1 is MDHEN and CDR2 is SYDVKM. The CDR3 DNA is TGTGCCAGCAGCCCCGCCGGGACAACCCCCCTAGGCTACACCTTC. Its protein product is CASSPAGTTPLGYTF.

J is TRBJ2-5 and V is TRBV28; the match to TRBD2 covers 9 bases. The germline CDR1 and CDR2 sequences are MDHEN and SYDVKM. V lost 7 bases and J lost 1; bases outside the gene matches: 4. This CDR3 contains 14 residues. The CDR3 is CASTISGGQETQYF. Here the CDR3 DNA reads TGTGCCAGCACTATTAGCGGGGGCCAAGAGACCCAGTACTTC.

V gene TRBV9 combines with J gene TRBJ2-3; 10 positions match TRBD2. The CDR3 runs to 14 residues. The trim removed 3 bases at V and 5 bases at J, leaving 3 bases unmatched. Looked up from germline, CDR1 is SGDLS and CDR2 is YYNGEE. CDR3 nucleotide sequence: TGTGCCAGCAGCGCGCTAGCGGGAGAAGATACGCAGTATTTT. Residues: CASSALAGEDTQYF.

The rearrangement uses TRBV7-6 and TRBJ2-7; 8 bases line up with TRBD1. In germline, CDR1 is SGHVS, CDR2 FNYEAQ. The CDR3 is 15 residues long. The V and J ends lost 8 bases and 5 bases, in that order; junction bases with no gene match: 14. The CDR3 spells CASALRPGQGDEQYF. CDR3 DNA: TGTGCCAGCGCCCTTCGTCCCGGACAGGGTGACGAGCAGTACTTC.

The chain is built from TRBV3-1 (or the pseudogene TRBV3-2) and TRBJ1-1; the D gene is possibly TRBD1 (6 bases). The V gene lost 1 base and the J gene lost 5 bases, with 8 bases spanning the gap. The CDR3 extends over 13 amino acids. Germline CDR1 and CDR2: LGHDT and YNNKEL (reference sequence). The CDR3 loop reads CASSQATGTEAFF. CDR3 DNA sequence: TGTGCCAGCAGCCAAGCTACAGGGACTGAAGCTTTCTTT.

The V call is TRBV19, the J call TRBJ2-7, with 8 bases matching TRBD2. The V segment lost 3 bases and the J segment 1 base; nucleotides outside the gene matches: 8. The CDR3 is 16 residues long. CDR1 is LNHDA and CDR2 is SQIVND in the germline V gene (reference sequence). CDR3 coding DNA: TGTGCCAGTAGTATTTTAGCAGCGGGAGAATCCTACGAGCAGTACTTC. This sequence encodes CASSILAAGESYEQYF.

The chain combines TRBV19 with TRBJ2-7, with 8 positions matching TRBD2. The CDR3 consists of 13 residues. V gave up 6 bases and J gave up 4 bases; unmatched junction bases: 5. The germline CDR1 and CDR2 sequences are LNHDA and SQIVND (reference sequence). CDR3 coding DNA: TGTGCCAGTAGAACTAGCGGAGATTACGAGCAGTACTTC. Residues: CASRTSGDYEQYF.

The chain combines TRBV19 with TRBJ2-6, with 12 positions matching TRBD2. J lost 3 bases, V lost 4 bases, and 7 bases had no gene match. Germline CDR1 LNHDA, CDR2 SQIVND (reference sequence). The CDR3 is 18 residues long. The CDR3 nucleotides read TGTGCCAGTAGTAAACTAGCGGGAGGCGGGAGTGGGGCCAACGTCCTGACTTTC. It yields the protein CASSKLAGGGSGANVLTF.

The chain has TRBV28 and TRBJ1-1; maybe TRBD1 (5 bases). This CDR3 is 12 amino acids long. Trimming cost V 5 bases and J 6 bases, with 10 bases left between them. Germline-derived CDR1 and CDR2 are MDHEN and SYDVKM. In DNA form, the CDR3 reads TGTGCCAGCAGTGGGGCTATGCCTGAAGCTTTCTTT. Encoded protein: CASSGAMPEAFF.